The entry that follows covers one TCR beta chain sequence. No antigen is known for it. The data derive from a study of T cell responses to AZD1222 COVID-19 vaccine. General study results and limits: Once two AZD1222 doses were given, Spike-specific TCR breadth and depth went up. In a largely white British group with more females than males, clonal diversity was possibly underestimated. Seropositivity was recorded at baseline in only six AZD1222 recipients.

Trimming took off 6 bases at V and 8 bases at J, with 25 bases between the two ends. The CDR3 contains 17 residues. The germline V gene has CDR1 MNHEY and CDR2 SMNVEV (reference sequence). Clones were sequenced by immunoSEQ multiplex PCR, and TCRdb holds only the in-frame ones, with some missing. Among under 200,000 clones listed, over 85% were seen once. V and J are TRBV27 and TRBJ1-4; perhaps TRBD1 as D (5 bases). This sample comprised peripheral blood, obtained on day 0 of AZD1222 vaccination. This sequence was found in an adult in good health. DNA of the CDR3: TGTGCCAGCAGCCCTAACCCCCGGACAAGGGGAAACGAAAAACTGTTTTTT. Its translation: CASSPNPRTRGNEKLFF. The entire variable domain, with the rest obtained from reference TRBV27 and TRBJ1-4, is as follows: EAQVTQNPRYLITVTGKKLTVTCSQNMNHEYMSWYRQDPGLGLRQIYYSMNVEVTDKGDVPEGYKVSRKEKRNFPLILESPSPNQTSLYFCASSPNPRTRGNEKLFFGSGTQLSVL.